These 8 T cell receptor beta chains originate from one sample sequenced in a study of blood T cell repertoires in COVID-19. Profiled with immunoSEQ multiplex PCR; TCRdb holds only in-frame clones, not every one. The data contain 85,000 to 90,000 clones, over 70% of them singletons. The sequencing sample was made of peripheral blood. These TCRs come from a human donor in a cohort sampled during active COVID-19.

This chain connects TRBV6-5 to TRBJ1-2; D is possibly TRBD1 (5 bases). The V and J ends lost 0 bases and 7 bases respectively, with 12 bases between them. The CDR3 sequence is 14 residues long. Germline CDR1 reads MNHEY; CDR2 reads SVGAGI. For the CDR3, the DNA is TGTGCCAGCAGTTACTCGGCTGGGAGGGGTGGCTACACCTTC. Protein sequence: CASSYSAGRGGYTF.

The rearrangement uses TRBV2 and TRBJ1-1; D perhaps matches TRBD1 (5 bases). From germline, CDR1 is SNHLY and CDR2 FYNNEI. This CDR3 contains 13 residues. V lost 6 bases, J lost 6 bases, and 14 bases lay in between. In nucleotides, the CDR3 is TGTGCCAGCAGGGCACAGGTGGCGCCTGAAGCTTTCTTT. It translates to CASRAQVAPEAFF.

The chain combines TRBV7-9 with TRBJ2-5, with 9 bases fitting TRBD2. Looked up from germline, CDR1 is SEHNR and CDR2 is FQNEAQ (reference sequence). CDR3 length: 14 amino acids. V lost 6 bases to trimming and J lost 3 bases; unmatched junction nucleotides: 5. CDR3 DNA: TGTGCCAGCAGTCGTTGGACTAGCGAAGAGACCCAGTACTTC. Protein: CASSRWTSEETQYF.

V usage is TRBV10-3 and J usage is TRBJ2-3; a weak D match, TRBD1 (5 bases). Germline V lookup: CDR1 ENHRY, CDR2 SYGVKD. The CDR3 extends over 12 amino acids. Trimming stripped 4 bases from V and 6 bases from J, with 8 bases between. The CDR3 here is CAISAPGDTQYF. As DNA, the CDR3 is TGTGCCATCAGTGCACCAGGGGATACGCAGTATTTT.

V usage is TRBV13 and J usage is TRBJ2-7; 7 positions agree with TRBD2. V shed 5 bases, J shed 6 bases, and the junction held 13 bases outside the gene matches. CDR1 and CDR2 from the germline V gene are PRHDT and FYEKMQ (reference sequence). This CDR3 has 15 residues. DNA of the CDR3: TGTGCCAGCAGCCCCGGGCGCGGGAGAACCAGCGAGCAGTACTTC. Translation gives CASSPGRGRTSEQYF.

The chain is built from TRBV28 and TRBJ1-5; 10 bases line up with TRBD1. Trimming removed 3 bases from V and 3 bases from J; junction bases left unmatched: 2. This CDR3 contains 15 residues. Germline V gene data show CDR1 as MDHEN and CDR2 as SYDVKM. CDR3 sequence reads: CASSFGTGDNQPQHF. CDR3 DNA: TGTGCCAGCAGTTTCGGGACAGGGGACAATCAGCCCCAGCATTTT.

V gene TRBV1 combines with J gene TRBJ2-5; the table's TRBD1 call for D was not verified on the DNA. TRBV1 is a pseudogene segment. This CDR3 is 16 amino acids long. The CDR3 DNA reads TGCACCAGCAGCCAAGCCGGGACAGGGCGAAAAGAGACCCAGTACTTC. Protein: CTSSQAGTGRKETQYF.

This sequence joins TRBV5-1 and TRBJ2-7; D unresolved. Germline V lookup: CDR1 SGHRS, CDR2 YFSETQ. V lost 2 bases and J 3 bases, leaving 6 bases between the germline ends. This CDR3 is 12 amino acids long. In DNA, the CDR3 is TGCGCCAGCAGCTTCGACAACTACGAGCAGTACTTC. Amino acids: CASSFDNYEQYF.